The 14 T cell receptor beta chains in this list originate from one sample, sequenced in a study of shared clonotypes between healthy human individuals. Data came from immunoSEQ multiplex PCR; TCRdb stores just in-frame clones and leaves some out. Of 850,000 to 1,100,000 clones in the sample, 70% to 85% were seen once. Sequenced: memory CD4+ T cells from PBMCs. Subset meaning: CD45RA-negative fraction. The receptors were gathered from a man aged 18 to 30 in good health. Some clones in this sample may be carry-over from other donors' samples.

The chain employs TRBV6-4 and TRBJ2-3, with TRBD2 matching 8 bases. Germline V lookup: CDR1 MRHNA, CDR2 SNTAGT. J gave up 4 bases and V 5 bases, and 5 bases lay outside the gene matches. CDR3 length: 14 amino acids. The CDR3 reads CASSSSGGADTQYF. For the CDR3, the DNA is TGTGCCAGCAGTTCATCGGGGGGGGCAGATACGCAGTATTTT.

The chain combines TRBV28 with TRBJ1-4, with TRBD1 matching 9 bases. V lost 8 bases and J lost 4; bases outside the gene matches: 8. Germline-derived CDR1 and CDR2 are MDHEN and SYDVKM. The CDR3 has 15 residues. CDR3 nucleotides: TGTGCCAGCCCTGTGCGGGGACAGGGTAATGAAAAACTGTTTTTT. It specifies CASPVRGQGNEKLFF.

V is TRBV28 and J is TRBJ2-7, with D perhaps being TRBD1 or TRBD2 (5 bases each). V was shortened by 4 bases and J by 0 bases, with 13 bases between the two germline ends. CDR1 is MDHEN, CDR2 SYDVKM, per germline. This CDR3 comprises 15 residues. The CDR3 protein is CASSSPGGPSYEQYF. The CDR3 bases are TGTGCCAGCAGTTCACCTGGGGGTCCCTCCTACGAGCAGTACTTC.

V is TRBV6-1 and J is TRBJ1-5; TRBD1 matches at 8 bases. This CDR3 region has 18 residues. Germline V gene data show CDR1 as MNHNS and CDR2 as SASEGT. V shed 1 base, J shed 2 bases, and the junction held 10 bases outside the gene matches. CDR3 sequence reads: CASSEVLTGAMGNQPQHF. The CDR3 DNA follows: TGTGCCAGCAGTGAAGTCCTGACAGGGGCCATGGGCAATCAGCCCCAGCATTTT.

The sample holds one count of this clone. The V and J genes are TRBV5-1 and TRBJ2-7; 8 positions agree with TRBD2. The CDR3 totals 16 residues. Losses at the gene ends were 4 bases for V and 5 bases for J; bases not matched to a gene: 14. Germline-derived CDR1 and CDR2 are SGHRS and YFSETQ. This CDR3 reads CASSRRLAGLGDEQYF. CDR3 nucleotides: TGCGCCAGCAGCCGGAGGTTAGCGGGGCTGGGGGACGAGCAGTACTTC. Drawing the rest from reference TRBV5-1 and TRBJ2-7, the complete variable domain is KAGVTQTPRYLIKTRGQQVTLSCSPISGHRSVSWYQQTPGQGLQFLFEYFSETQRNKGNFPGRFSGRQFSNSRSEMNVSTLELGDSALYLCASSRRLAGLGDEQYFGPGTRLTVT.

Of note for this clone: Distinct nucleotide sequences in the sample also encode this CDR3. The gene calls are TRBV29-1 and TRBJ2-3; TRBD2 aligns across 7 bases. J gave up 5 bases and V 1 base, and 0 bases lay outside the gene matches. Germline CDR1 reads SQVTM; CDR2 reads ANQGSEA. The CDR3 contains 12 residues. The CDR3 nucleotides read TGCAGCGTTGAAGGGGGGGGAGATACGCAGTATTTT. It codes for CSVEGGGDTQYF.

The chain has TRBV9 and TRBJ2-2, with D hard to call. This CDR3 region has 16 residues. V gave up 0 bases and J gave up 4 bases, with 13 bases separating them. The V gene's germline CDR1 is SGDLS and CDR2 YYNGEE. The CDR3 DNA reads TGTGCCAGCAGCGTAGTTACGACGTATGGCACCGGGGAGCTGTTTTTT. As protein: CASSVVTTYGTGELFF.

The chain couples TRBV10-2 to TRBJ2-5; 9 positions match TRBD1. V lost 6 bases, J lost 4 bases, and 9 bases stayed unmatched. CDR3 length equals 15 residues. Germline values: CDR1 WSHSY, CDR2 SAAADI. The DNA of the CDR3 is TGCGCCAGCAGACGTAGGGACAGGGCGTTAGAGACCCAGTACTTC. This gives the protein CASRRRDRALETQYF.

The chain uses TRBV11-1 and TRBJ2-7; 8 nucleotides agree with TRBD1. The V gene end was trimmed by 4 bases and the J gene end by 0 bases; junction bases not matched to a gene: 5. This CDR3 spans 15 amino acids. Germline values: CDR1 SGHAT, CDR2 FQDESV (reference sequence). Here the CDR3 DNA reads TGTGCCAGCAGCTCAGGGGGCCCGAGCTCCTACGAGCAGTACTTC. This codes for CASSSGGPSSYEQYF.

In this sample, this clone turned up a few times. The J gene is TRBJ2-7, the V gene TRBV28; D possibly corresponds to TRBD1 (7 bases). Trimming stripped 5 bases from V and 6 bases from J, with 20 bases between. The CDR3 is 15 residues long. Germline-derived CDR1 and CDR2 are MDHEN and SYDVKM. The CDR3 region is CASSPRGAFPVEQYF. The CDR3 nucleotides are TGTGCCAGCAGTCCCAGGGGGGCCTTCCCAGTCGAGCAGTACTTC. Variable domain in full (rest from reference TRBV28 and TRBJ2-7): DVKVTQSSRYLVKRTGEKVFLECVQDMDHENMFWYRQDPGLGLRLIYFSYDVKMKEKGDIPEGYSVSREKKERFSLILESASTNQTSMYLCASSPRGAFPVEQYFGPGTRLTVT.

This sequence joins TRBV19 and TRBJ1-2; possibly TRBD1 for D (5 bases). Trimming shortened V by 1 base and J by 4 bases, and 10 bases separated the two germline ends. There are 14 residues in the CDR3. Germline CDR1 is LNHDA and CDR2 is SQIVND (reference sequence). The CDR3 region is CASSIAFQGYGYTF. The CDR3 DNA is TGTGCCAGTAGTATAGCGTTCCAGGGCTATGGCTACACCTTC.

The chain recombines TRBV5-1 with TRBJ2-1; TRBD2 agrees at 11 bases. The CDR3 is made up of 15 amino acids. Per germline, CDR1 SGHRS and CDR2 YFSETQ. V shed 4 bases and J 4 bases; nucleotides not matched to a gene: 4. The CDR3 bases are TGCGCCAGCAGCCCGACTAGCGGGGCTTACAATGAGCAGTTCTTC. Protein: CASSPTSGAYNEQFF.

The CDR3 DNA follows: TGTGCCAGCAGCTTGGAGGGATTTTATGGCTACACCTTC. Its translation is CASSLEGFYGYTF. The chain is built from TRBV5-4 and TRBJ1-2; D gene unclear. Germline-derived CDR1 and CDR2 are SGHNT and YYREEE (reference sequence). Between the trimmed V and J ends, which lost 0 bases and 5 bases, there was a span of 8 bases. This CDR3 is 13 amino acids long.

This sequence joins TRBV30 and TRBJ1-4, with D hard to call. V was clipped by 1 base and J by 9 bases, with 9 bases between them. The CDR3 is 12 amino acids. The germline CDR1 and CDR2 sequences are GTSNPN and SVGIG (reference sequence). The CDR3 here is CAWSAPTKKLFF. The CDR3 bases are TGTGCCTGGAGTGCCCCAACAAAAAAACTGTTTTTT.